What follows describes a single TCR beta chain. Using its own MiXCR run on the RT-PCR reads, TCRdb lists one record per CDR3 protein. The sample consists of about 700,000 distinct CDR3 sequences, less than 15% of them appearing once. These data come from a study of response to subunit inactivated influenza vaccine. This sequence was found in a man between 45 and 60 years old who received an inactivated influenza vaccine. The sample consisted of PBMCs from blood, taken less than 15 days before vaccination.

CDR3 region: CASSLSTGQGEQYF. In nucleotides, the CDR3 is TGCGCCAGCAGCCTAAGCACAGGGCAGGGCGAGCAGTACTTC. The V and J genes are TRBV5-1 and TRBJ2-7; tentatively, D is TRBD1 (6 bases). The CDR3 extends over 14 amino acids. Germline V gene data show CDR1 as SGHRS and CDR2 as YFSETQ. The ends were cut back, 4 bases at V and 6 bases at J, with 17 bases in the middle.